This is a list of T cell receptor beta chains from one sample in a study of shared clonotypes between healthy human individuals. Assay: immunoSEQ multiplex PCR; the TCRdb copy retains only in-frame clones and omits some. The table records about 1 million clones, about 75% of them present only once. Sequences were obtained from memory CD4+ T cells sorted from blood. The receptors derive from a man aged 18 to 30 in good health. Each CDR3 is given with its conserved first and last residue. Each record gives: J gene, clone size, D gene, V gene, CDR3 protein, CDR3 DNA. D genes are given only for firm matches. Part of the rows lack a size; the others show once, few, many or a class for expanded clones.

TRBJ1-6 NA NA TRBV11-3 CASSLGGSEPLHF TGTGCCAGCAGCTTAGGGGGGTCGGAGCCCCTCCACTTT
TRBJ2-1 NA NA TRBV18 CASSPPNRRGGGNEQFF TGTGCCAGCTCACCACCTAACAGGAGAGGTGGAGGGAATGAGCAGTTCTTC
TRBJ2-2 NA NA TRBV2 CASSGRTTGELFF TGTGCCAGCAGTGGGCGGACCACCGGGGAGCTGTTTTTT
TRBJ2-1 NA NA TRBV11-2 CASSLGAGNEQFF TGTGCCAGCAGCTTAGGGGCAGGCAATGAGCAGTTCTTC
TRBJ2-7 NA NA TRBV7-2 CASSFRGGSSYEQYF TGTGCCAGCAGCTTCCGGGGTGGGAGCTCCTACGAGCAGTACTTC
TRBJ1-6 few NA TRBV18 CASSPSWEGPSPLHF TGTGCCAGCTCACCAAGTTGGGAGGGGCCCTCACCCCTCCACTTT
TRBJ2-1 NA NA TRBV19 CACGVAYNEQFF TGTGCCTGCGGGGTGGCCTACAATGAGCAGTTCTTC
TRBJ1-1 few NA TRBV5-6 CASSYRDEAFF TGTGCCAGCAGCTACAGGGATGAAGCTTTCTTT
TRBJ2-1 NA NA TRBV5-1 CASRPGEQGDEQFF TGCGCCAGCCGTCCAGGTGAACAGGGTGATGAGCAGTTCTTC
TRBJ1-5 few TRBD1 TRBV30 CAWSAQGDQPQHF TGTGCCTGGAGTGCTCAGGGGGATCAGCCCCAGCATTTT
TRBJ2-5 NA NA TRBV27 CASSLLGARGETQYF TGTGCCAGCAGTTTATTGGGAGCCCGGGGGGAGACCCAGTACTTC
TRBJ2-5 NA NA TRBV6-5 CASTNRARGETQYF TGTGCCAGCACCAACAGGGCTAGGGGAGAGACCCAGTACTTC
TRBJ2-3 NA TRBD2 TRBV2 CASSAGLAGPDTQYF TGTGCCAGCAGCGCGGGACTAGCGGGACCAGATACGCAGTATTTT
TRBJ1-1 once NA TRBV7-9 CASSPAGVGNTEAFF TGTGCCAGCAGCCCAGCGGGGGTCGGGAACACTGAAGCTTTCTTT
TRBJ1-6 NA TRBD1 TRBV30 CAWSPGQGNSPLHF TGTGCCTGGAGTCCAGGACAGGGGAATTCACCCCTCCACTTT
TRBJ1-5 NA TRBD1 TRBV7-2 CASSTTGGTGNQPQHF TGTGCCAGCAGCACGACAGGGGGTACGGGGAATCAGCCCCAGCATTTT
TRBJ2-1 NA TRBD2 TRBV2 CASSEQSLALEQFF TGTGCCAGCAGTGAACAATCACTAGCGCTCGAGCAGTTCTTC
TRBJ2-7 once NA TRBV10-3 CAISGAYGEGAYEQYF TGTGCCATCAGTGGGGCGTACGGGGAGGGGGCCTACGAGCAGTACTTC
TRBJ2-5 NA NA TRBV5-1 CASIRVPGAGETQYF TGCGCCAGCATTAGAGTCCCGGGCGCGGGAGAGACCCAGTACTTC
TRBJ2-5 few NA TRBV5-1 CASSSIGLGETQYF TGCGCCAGCAGCTCGATTGGCCTAGGGGAGACCCAGTACTTC
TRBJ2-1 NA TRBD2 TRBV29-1 CSVPSGSGFGEQFF TGCAGCGTACCTAGCGGGAGCGGGTTTGGTGAGCAGTTCTTC
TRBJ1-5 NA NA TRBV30 CACSTSFIQPQHF TGTGCCTGTAGCACGAGTTTCATACAGCCCCAGCATTTT
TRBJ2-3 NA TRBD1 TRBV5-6 CASSLLSGGAFRDTQYF TGTGCCAGCAGCTTGCTATCAGGGGGCGCTTTCAGAGATACGCAGTATTTT
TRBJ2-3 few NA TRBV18 CASSPRPDTQYF TGTGCCAGCTCACCCCGGCCAGATACGCAGTATTTT
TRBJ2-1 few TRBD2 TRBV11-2 CASSLERLAGGGPYNEQFF TGTGCCAGCAGCTTAGAAAGACTAGCGGGAGGAGGCCCCTACAATGAGCAGTTCTTC
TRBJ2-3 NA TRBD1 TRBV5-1 CASSLRGQGLTDTQYF TGCGCCAGCAGCTTGAGGGGACAGGGACTCACAGATACGCAGTATTTT
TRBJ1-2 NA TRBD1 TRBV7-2 CASSLGIHRGGYGYTF TGTGCCAGCAGCTTAGGAATTCACAGGGGCGGCTATGGCTACACCTTC
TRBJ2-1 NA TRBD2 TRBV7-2 CASSFLGGRANEQFF TGTGCCAGCAGCTTCCTAGGCGGGAGGGCCAATGAGCAGTTCTTC
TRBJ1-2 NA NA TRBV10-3 CAITETNYGYTF TGTGCCATCACAGAGACCAACTATGGCTACACCTTC
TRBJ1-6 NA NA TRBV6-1 CASRRQKLGSPLHF TGTGCCAGCAGAAGACAGAAACTGGGATCACCCCTCCACTTT
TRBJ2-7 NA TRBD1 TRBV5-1 CASSLEGTGYEQYF TGCGCCAGCAGCTTGGAGGGGACAGGTTACGAGCAGTACTTC